This T cell receptor beta chain was obtained from a study of shared clonotypes between healthy human individuals. Generated by immunoSEQ multiplex PCR, the TCRdb table keeps only in-frame clones and is missing some. The sample carries approximately 510,000 clones, around 74% recorded once. This CDR3 has 21 amino acids. Input material: PBMCs. The rearrangement links TRBV21-1 to TRBJ1-5; the tabulated D call, TRBD1, remains unverified against the DNA. TRBV21-1 is labeled a pseudogene. The receptor's source is a woman aged 35 to 49 in good health. Some clones in this sample may be carry-over from other donors' samples. In nucleotides, the CDR3 is TGTGCCAGCAGCCTCGATTTGGGGACAGTTTGGTTAATCCCCAGCAATCAGCCCCAGCATTTT. Its translation: CASSLDLGTVWLIPSNQPQHF.